These 23 T cell receptor beta chains share one sample of origin, sequenced in a study of blood T cells in healthy people across ages. It was with a sample-barcoded 5' primer and a J-beta primer mix that a second PCR of roughly 7 to 12 cycles was run. TCRdb recomputed calls from the 5' RACE reads with MiXCR, one row per CDR3 protein. The repertoire holds about 620,000 distinct CDR3 sequences, with around 50% as singletons. Sequencing used blood. Source of these receptors: an elderly woman in good health.

The chain uses TRBV7-9 and TRBJ2-3; TRBD1 is a possible D gene (6 bases). The CDR3 has 15 amino acids. V shed 4 bases and J shed 5 bases, with 16 bases lying between them. Germline V gene lookup returns CDR1 SEHNR and CDR2 FQNEAQ (reference sequence). CDR3 protein: CASSSDRDILDTQYF. Here the CDR3 DNA reads TGTGCCAGCAGCTCGGACCGGGACATTTTAGATACGCAGTATTTT.

V is TRBV6-2 or TRBV6-3 and J is TRBJ2-1, with D possibly TRBD2 on 5 matching bases. The CDR3 extends over 13 amino acids. The V end was cut by 6 bases, the J end by 8 bases, with 14 bases between. CDR1 is MNHEY, CDR2 SVGEGT, per germline. CDR3 bases: TGTGCCAGCAGGGACTCCGCGTCTGATGAGCAGTTCTTC. Translated, it gives CASRDSASDEQFF.

This chain joins TRBV12-3 or TRBV12-4 and TRBJ1-6, with no clear D. With 2 bases removed from V and 11 bases from J, the gap between germline ends came to 13 bases. CDR3 length: 14 residues. CDR3 sequence reads: CASSLSGKWTPLHF. The CDR3 nucleotides read TGTGCCAGCAGTTTATCCGGGAAATGGACACCCCTCCACTTT.

This chain uses TRBV20-1 with TRBJ2-1; D may be TRBD2 (5 bases). Per the germline V gene, CDR1 is DFQATT and CDR2 is SNEGSKA (reference sequence). Trimming stripped 8 bases from V and 5 bases from J, with 19 bases between. This CDR3 contains 14 residues. The chain's CDR3 is CSTATSGRNNEQFF. The CDR3, as DNA: TGCAGTACTGCTACTAGTGGGCGCAACAATGAGCAGTTCTTC.

The chain recombines TRBV11-2 with TRBJ2-5; the D gene could be TRBD1 or TRBD2 (5 bases each). Germline CDR1 reads SGHAT; CDR2 reads FQNNGV. This CDR3 has 16 residues. V shed 0 bases and J shed 1 base, with 12 bases lying between them. The CDR3 is CASSLETGRPQETQYF. The DNA for the CDR3 is TGTGCCAGCAGCTTAGAAACGGGGCGCCCCCAAGAGACCCAGTACTTC.

About this clonotype itself: Its ends do not fully match the called genes, so a read error is possible. The chain carries TRBV7-6 and TRBJ2-7; D unresolved. Germline CDR1 and CDR2: SGHVS and FNYEAQ. CDR3 length: 13 amino acids. The CDR3 reads CAGSLYGSYEQYF. The CDR3 bases are TGTGCCGGCAGCTTATACGGTTCCTACGAGCAGTACTTC.

This clonotype was detected ten times or more. This chain uses TRBV18 with TRBJ2-1; D is uncertain. The germline V and J ends were trimmed by 1 base and 8 bases, with 9 bases remaining between them. There are 13 residues in the CDR3. The V gene's germline CDR1 is KGHSH and CDR2 LQKENI. In DNA form, the CDR3 reads TGTGCCAGCTCACCACGGCTGGATGATGAGCAGTTCTTC. Translating gives CASSPRLDDEQFF. Variable domain in full (rest from reference TRBV18 and TRBJ2-1): NAGVMQNPRHLVRRRGQEARLRCSPMKGHSHVYWYRQLPEEGLKFMVYLQKENIIDESGMPKERFSAEFPKEGPSILRIQQVVRGDSAAYFCASSPRLDDEQFFGPGTRLTVL.

Many counts were recorded for this clonotype. This chain uses TRBV5-5 with TRBJ2-7, with unresolved D. This CDR3 region has 14 residues. The V gene lost 0 bases and the J gene lost 0 bases, with 7 bases spanning the gap. Germline V gene lookup returns CDR1 SGHKS and CDR2 YYEKEE (reference sequence). The CDR3 region has the DNA TGTGCCAGCAGCTTGGGGTACGGCTCCTACGAGCAGTACTTC. Translated: CASSLGYGSYEQYF.

The CDR3, as DNA: TGTGCCAGCACCACATCGGAAGGGACTCAGCCCCAGCATTTT. Its protein is CASTTSEGTQPQHF. The chain is built from TRBV7-2 and TRBJ1-5; D perhaps matches TRBD1 (5 bases). Germline V lookup: CDR1 SGHTA, CDR2 FQGNSA. The CDR3 loop spans 14 amino acids. Trimming stripped 7 bases from V and 6 bases from J, with 16 bases between.

A word on this clonotype: A much larger clone lies a single base off, so this may be a read error. This rearrangement joins TRBV28 to TRBJ2-5, with a weak D call TRBD1 (6 bases). Near its end, the DNA agrees better with TRBJ2-1, so the J call may be wrong. The CDR3 is 13 amino acids. Germline CDR1 and CDR2: MDHEN and SYDVKM. CDR3 amino acids: CASSSGAQETQFF. CDR3 nucleotides: TGTGCCAGCAGCTCAGGGGCCCAAGAGACCCAGTTCTTC.

This clonotype appeared many times. This chain links TRBV5-1 with TRBJ2-7; the D gene is possibly TRBD1 (5 bases). Trimming shortened V by 4 bases and J by 3 bases, and 8 bases separated the two germline ends. This CDR3 has 12 amino acids. Germline CDR1 reads SGHRS; CDR2 reads YFSETQ. DNA for the CDR3: TGCGCCAGCAGCACGGACAACTACGAGCAGTACTTC. Its translation is CASSTDNYEQYF.

The chain carries TRBV20-1 and TRBJ2-7, with D unresolved. Germline loops: CDR1 DFQATT, CDR2 SNEGSKA (reference sequence). The CDR3 sequence is 14 residues long. Trimming pared 3 bases from V and 1 base from J, leaving 13 bases between. The CDR3 protein is CSARSTIVSYEQYF. CDR3 in DNA: TGCAGTGCTAGGAGCACAATCGTATCCTACGAGCAGTACTTC.

This clonotype appeared many times. This chain connects TRBV30 to TRBJ2-3; a weak D match, TRBD2 (6 bases). The CDR3 totals 14 residues. The germline V gene encodes CDR1 GTSNPN and CDR2 SVGIG (reference sequence). Trimming shortened V by 0 bases and J by 1 base, and 8 bases separated the two germline ends. CDR3 DNA: TGTGCCTGGAGTGTTGGAGGGGGCACAGATACGCAGTATTTT. Amino acid sequence: CAWSVGGGTDTQYF.

This clonotype turned up a few times. The gene calls are TRBV20-1 and TRBJ1-2, with D uncertain. Trimming removed 4 bases at V and 7 bases at J, with 10 bases between. Germline V gene sequence: CDR1 DFQATT, CDR2 SNEGSKA (reference sequence). The CDR3 consists of 11 residues. The CDR3 loop is CSATSYLGYTF. In DNA, the CDR3 is TGCAGTGCTACTTCTTATCTTGGCTACACCTTC.

The V gene is TRBV19, the J gene TRBJ1-5; a weak D match, TRBD1 (5 bases). Germline V gene sequence: CDR1 LNHDA, CDR2 SQIVND (reference sequence). This CDR3 has 13 amino acids. The V end lost 7 bases, the J end lost 9 bases, and 16 bases lay between the germline ends. The DNA of the CDR3 is TGTGCCAGTAAAACGTACGACAGCGCGCCCCAGCATTTT. Its protein is CASKTYDSAPQHF.

This clonotype has ten or more counts. This chain links TRBV10-3 with TRBJ1-6; possible D gene TRBD1, 6 bases. This CDR3 comprises 13 residues. V lost 6 bases, J lost 3 bases, and 6 bases lay in between. The germline CDR1 and CDR2 sequences are ENHRY and SYGVKD. CDR3 bases: TGTGCCATCAGACAGGGCTATAATTCACCCCTCCACTTT. Residues: CAIRQGYNSPLHF.

The rearrangement joins TRBV21-1 to TRBJ2-1; the table assigns TRBD2, which was not confirmed against the DNA. TRBV21-1 is described as a pseudogene. This CDR3 comprises 18 residues. CDR3 amino acids: CASSKLAGGPLCRNEQFF. In DNA form, the CDR3 reads TGTGCCAGCAGCAAATTAGCGGGGGGGCCCCTTTGTCGGAATGAGCAGTTCTTC.

A remark on this clonotype: A read error is possible here, since a much larger clone lies one base away. The chain is built from TRBV5-1 and TRBJ2-1; either TRBD1 or TRBD2 may supply D (5 bases each). Germline V CDR1 and CDR2: SGHRS, YFSETQ. The CDR3 totals 17 residues. V lost 2 bases and J 9 bases, leaving 24 bases between the germline ends. CDR3 sequence (DNA): TGCGCCAGCAGCTTATTTGGTAGGGACCTGAGGGTCTGTGAGCAGTTCTTC. Translating it yields CASSLFGRDLRVCEQFF.

This clonotype has a count of ten or more. The rearrangement joins TRBV5-1 to TRBJ2-1; D ambiguous. V shed 1 base and J shed 4 bases, with 12 bases lying between them. The CDR3 sequence is 15 residues long. CDR1 and CDR2 from the germline V gene are SGHRS and YFSETQ. CDR3 sequence: CASSLPFGAYNEQFF. In DNA, the CDR3 is TGCGCCAGCAGCTTGCCTTTCGGCGCATACAATGAGCAGTTCTTC.

This clonotype appeared many times. The V call is TRBV27, the J call TRBJ1-1; a possible D gene is TRBD1 (5 bases). The CDR3 length is 16 residues. V lost 4 bases, J lost 1 base, and 16 bases lay in between. Germline CDR1 and CDR2: MNHEY and SMNVEV (reference sequence). The CDR3 DNA sequence: TGTGCCAGCAGTTGGGGACTTACGACCCCGAACACTGAAGCTTTCTTT. It translates to CASSWGLTTPNTEAFF.

This clonotype showed up many times. The rearrangement joins TRBV4-1 to TRBJ2-1; D is unclear. This CDR3 has 14 residues. Germline values: CDR1 MGHRA, CDR2 YSYEKL. V shed 4 bases and J shed 6 bases, with 13 bases lying between them. The CDR3 here is CASSPQERTNEQFF. The CDR3 bases are TGCGCCAGCAGCCCGCAGGAGAGGACCAATGAGCAGTTCTTC.

Turning to this clonotype: With a much larger clone just one base away, this may be a read error. This chain links TRBV25-1 with TRBJ2-5; either TRBD1 or TRBD2 may fit D (5 bases each). The germline gives CDR1 MGHDK, CDR2 SYGVNS. This CDR3 has 15 amino acids. The CDR3 nucleotides are TGTGCCAGCAGTGACCCCCGACGGGACCAAGGGACCCAGTACTTC. Translation gives CASSDPRRDQGTQYF. Variable domain in full (rest from reference TRBV25-1 and TRBJ2-5): EADIYQTPRYLVIGTGKKITLECSQTMGHDKMYWYQQDPGMELHLIHYSYGVNSTEKGDLSSESTVSRIRTEHFPLTLESARPSHTSQYLCASSDPRRDQGTQYFGPGTRLLVL.

In this sample, this clonotype turned up many times. V is TRBV5-5 and J is TRBJ2-1; D is uncertain. Germline CDR1 is SGHKS and CDR2 is YYEKEE (reference sequence). With 3 bases removed from V and 2 bases from J, the gap between germline ends came to 12 bases. The CDR3 has 15 amino acids. DNA of the CDR3: TGTGCCAGCAGCTCACAGACGCCTCCCTACAATGAGCAGTTCTTC. It specifies CASSSQTPPYNEQFF. The full variable domain, completed using reference TRBV5-5 and TRBJ2-1, is DAGVTQSPTHLIKTRGQQVTLRCSPISGHKSVSWYQQVLGQGPQFIFQYYEKEERGRGNFPDRFSARQFPNYSSELNVNALLLGDSALYLCASSSQTPPYNEQFFGPGTRLTVL.